One and the same sample provided the 5 T cell receptor beta chains below, sequenced in a study of Graves' ophthalmopathy and Graves' hyperthyroidism. Beta-chain TCR CDR3 regions were amplified from RNA transcripts. HTBI primers served in a first-round RT-PCR, which a second-round multiplex PCR followed. TCRdb re-called the multiplex PCR reads with MiXCR, one entry per CDR3 protein. The table lists over 650,000 distinct CDR3 sequences, 35% to 50% of them singletons, with roughly 3% in the top ten. Specimen: peripheral blood. The receptors shown here come from an adult man with Graves' ophthalmopathy.

This chain connects TRBV5-1 to TRBJ2-3, with 7 bases fitting TRBD1. This CDR3 spans 16 amino acids. V shed 1 base and J 4 bases; nucleotides not matched to a gene: 9. Germline V CDR1 and CDR2: SGHRS, YFSETQ. As DNA, the CDR3 is TGCGCCAGCAGCTTGATTGCCAGGGGGATTGCAGATACGCAGTATTTT. It specifies CASSLIARGIADTQYF.

The V gene is TRBV7-4, the J gene TRBJ2-5, with 7 bases aligning to TRBD2. V shed 3 bases, J shed 5 bases, and the junction held 15 bases outside the gene matches. Germline lookup yields CDR1 SGHVT and CDR2 SQSDAQ. The CDR3 contains 17 residues. This CDR3 reads CASSLRGGLMVGETQYF. The CDR3 DNA sequence: TGTGCCAGCAGCTTGCGCGGGGGTTTGATGGTAGGGGAGACCCAGTACTTC.

This clonotype has a handful of counts. The V gene is TRBV27, the J gene TRBJ1-1; the match to TRBD1 covers 9 bases. V lost 6 bases to trimming and J lost 5 bases; unmatched junction nucleotides: 7. CDR3 length: 14 residues. CDR1 and CDR2 (germline): MNHEY, SMNVEV (reference sequence). Here the CDR3 DNA reads TGTGCCAGCAGCTGGACAGGGGTATTTACTGAAGCTTTCTTT. Its translation is CASSWTGVFTEAFF.

This clonotype was detected only a few times. The chain is built from TRBV5-1 and TRBJ2-5, with 8 bases aligning to TRBD1. There are 15 residues in the CDR3. Trimming cost V 5 bases and J 0 bases; bases outside gene matches: 6. CDR1 SGHRS and CDR2 YFSETQ come from the germline V gene. CDR3 nucleotides: TGCGCCAGCAGGTCGACAGGGGCCTACCAAGAGACCCAGTACTTC. Protein sequence: CASRSTGAYQETQYF. Complete variable domain (other parts from reference TRBV5-1 and TRBJ2-5): KAGVTQTPRYLIKTRGQQVTLSCSPISGHRSVSWYQQTPGQGLQFLFEYFSETQRNKGNFPGRFSGRQFSNSRSEMNVSTLELGDSALYLCASRSTGAYQETQYFGPGTRLLVL.

This clonotype was counted at least ten times. This sequence joins TRBV7-8 and TRBJ2-5, with 7 positions matching TRBD2. This CDR3 is 15 amino acids long. Looked up from germline, CDR1 is SGHVS and CDR2 is FQNEAQ. Losses at the gene ends were 2 bases for V and 5 bases for J; bases not matched to a gene: 8. The CDR3 DNA follows: TGTGCCAGCAGCTTAAACGGGAGGCGACTGGAGACCCAGTACTTC. It codes for CASSLNGRRLETQYF.